This T cell receptor (beta chain) derives from a study of CD8+ T cells in alopecia areata (dated by TCRdb to 2016 to 2018). For the study in its entirety: The treated patients, all with moderate-to-severe alopecia areata, were enrolled in an open-label pilot trial of oral tofacitinib given at 5 to 10 mg twice daily. Patients stayed on tofacitinib for 6 to 18 months and then had 6 months of follow-up off drug so that delayed response and recurrence could be assessed. The SALT score, which quantifies the percentage of affected scalp surface area, was used to measure disease severity in treated patients. The study used high-throughput TCRbeta sequencing to examine T cell clonal expansion in alopecia areata, in both the C3H/HeJ mouse model and human patients. Scalp tissue and sorted CD4+ and CD8+ peripheral blood T cells from patchy and totalis/universalis alopecia areata patients and from healthy controls were covered by human TCRbeta sequencing. Patients on tofacitinib were biopsied at baseline and after 4 and 24 weeks of treatment, and several of the patients also had a later scalp biopsy. Scalp clonality was compared among normal scalp (n=4), patchy alopecia areata scalp (n=8), and alopecia totalis/universalis scalp (n=8). RNA came from the PAXgene miRNA kit for fixed scalp, the miRNeasy kit for PBMCs, and the RNeasy kit for mouse skin. TCRbeta CDR3 regions were amplified by immunoSEQ multiplex PCR using 35 Vbeta forward and 13 Jbeta reverse primers.

The receptor library was made with the immunoSEQ multiplex PCR assay. To provide template for TCR sequencing, every sample had RNA extracted and reverse transcribed into cDNA. SuperScript III was used to make first-strand cDNA, primed with a 2:1 mix of oligo-dT and random hexamers. A synthetic immune receptor repertoire was used to gauge amplification bias, and whatever bias remained was removed computationally. The published analysis was carried out like this. Raw reads were preprocessed for error removal, and CDR3 was defined according to IMGT conventions as running from the conserved cysteine to phenylalanine. Clonality was calculated as 1 minus Shannon entropy normalized by log2 of the number of productive unique TCRs. Whether each scalp clone was CD4 or CD8 was inferred by checking scalp TCRbeta sequences against the CD4 and CD8 repertoires from sorted blood. In its TCRdb copy, this immuneACCESS table keeps in-frame sequences only and misses some clones. Where compared with another copy, unresolved V genes explain less than half of these, and the others have no known cause. V, J and clone size were drawn from that table, and D and trimming were deduced from the DNA. Across this sample there are about 160,000 clones, with around 71% seen only once. Over 0.85% of the sample goes to the ten largest clones.

General study outcomes and caveats: During tofacitinib treatment, many expanded lesional clones remained in scalp and blood, and this persistence may partly explain relapse after treatment is stopped. Unlike mouse skin, where gammadelta T cells dominate, normal human skin contains resident alphabeta T cells that get sequenced too, which complicates analysis of the scalp TCR repertoire. Compared with mice, TCR sequences shared between patients were less clear, possibly partly because of HLA diversity across the patient population. Scalp clonality and the number of expanded CD8+ clones among the top 100 scalp clones were significantly decreased by tofacitinib. Higher clonality and more expanded CD8+ clones were observed in lesional scalp than in normal scalp, particularly in alopecia totalis/universalis, a finding suggestive of antigenic drive. Because the treated cohort was small and had just a single nonresponder, larger studies are needed to establish links between baseline CD8+ expansion and response.

The label giving this sample's time point can be read as: about 4 weeks on oral tofacitinib. Taken with the paper, the label for treatment or condition translates to: oral pan-JAK inhibitor, 5-10 mg twice daily. Peripheral blood and lesional scalp punch biopsies were obtained from patients with alopecia areata. After PBMCs were isolated by density centrifugation and stained for CD3, CD4 and CD8, a FACSAria was used to sort CD4+ and CD8+ T cells. Regarding this clone: Its antigen is currently not known. No base quality information exists; no much larger clone differs at one position. The same CDR3 arises from other DNA sequences in this sample as well.

The germline V gene (reference sequence) sets CDR1 to GTSNPN and CDR2 to SVGIG. Trimming takes 1 base from V and 1 base from J, and the germline ends sit 7 bases apart. The CDR3 runs 13 amino acids, cysteine and phenylalanine included. Only the CDR3 portion is preserved as DNA: 39 bases, with reading frame beginning at the first base. The rearrangement joined TRBV30 to TRBJ1-1; TRBD1 is a possible D gene, resting on 5 matching bases. The origin of this receptor is a human donor with alopecia areata. Specimen: CD4+ T cells sorted from blood, collected at week 4, from a patient treated with tofacitinib. The CDR3 reads as follows: CAWSGGRNTEAFF. DNA sequence: TGTGCCTGGAGTGGGGGCAGGAACACTGAAGCTTTCTTT.